This is a list of T cell receptor beta chains from one sample in a study of cytomegalovirus exposure and HLA in healthy donors. This table comes from immunoSEQ multiplex PCR, and its TCRdb copy is limited to in-frame clones, with some not included. The table lists about 67,000 clones, roughly two thirds of them singletons, with more than 2% in the top ten. The specimen sequenced was PBMCs. All receptors derive from a woman in her thirties in good health and CMV-seronegative. Both conserved end residues are part of each CDR3. Fields, in order: J gene, clone size, CDR3 length, D gene, V gene, CDR3 protein, CDR3 DNA. The D gene is left open where the match is weak. Clone size is not always given. Where it is, it says once, few, many or a class for expanded clones.

J: TRBJ2-1; size: .; length: 16; D: TRBD1; V: TRBV2; CDR3: CASSERRTGAVNEQFF; DNA: TGTGCCAGCAGTGAACGGCGGACAGGGGCGGTCAATGAGCAGTTCTTC
J: TRBJ2-1; size: .; length: 16; D: TRBD2; V: TRBV19; CDR3: CASATVAGGLNNEQFF; DNA: TGTGCCAGTGCTACCGTGGCGGGGGGGCTAAACAATGAGCAGTTCTTC
J: TRBJ1-1; size: .; length: 14; D: TRBD1; V: TRBV30; CDR3: CAWTPRDRNTEAFF; DNA: TGTGCCTGGACCCCCCGGGACAGGAACACTGAAGCTTTCTTT
J: TRBJ2-2; size: .; length: 16; D: TRBD1; V: TRBV6-1; CDR3: CASSEEIGGVFGELFF; DNA: TGTGCCAGCAGTGAAGAGATAGGGGGCGTTTTCGGGGAGCTGTTTTTT
J: TRBJ2-4; size: .; length: 15; D: TRBD1; V: TRBV4-3; CDR3: CASSQTGGTKNIQYF; DNA: TGCGCCAGCAGCCAAACAGGGGGGACCAAAAACATTCAGTACTTC
J: TRBJ2-3; size: .; length: 14; D: TRBD1; V: TRBV6-5; CDR3: CASRYRGRTDTQYF; DNA: TGTGCCAGCAGGTACAGGGGGCGGACAGATACGCAGTATTTT
J: TRBJ2-2; size: .; length: 16; D: TRBD2; V: TRBV7-9; CDR3: CASSPGLAGITGELFF; DNA: TGTGCCAGCAGCCCGGGACTAGCGGGGATCACCGGGGAGCTGTTTTTT
J: TRBJ1-2; size: .; length: 13; D: .; V: TRBV19; CDR3: CASIAAGLGGYTF; DNA: TGTGCCAGTATAGCAGCAGGGCTCGGCGGCTACACCTTC
J: TRBJ2-5; size: .; length: 12; D: .; V: TRBV27; CDR3: CASNRQGEAQYF; DNA: TGTGCCAGCAACCGGCAAGGGGAGGCCCAGTACTTC
J: TRBJ2-4; size: few; length: 16; D: .; V: TRBV6-6; CDR3: CASSSLITLAKNIQYF; DNA: TGTGCCAGCAGTTCTCTTATTACTCTAGCCAAAAACATTCAGTACTTC
J: TRBJ1-2; size: few; length: 16; D: TRBD1; V: TRBV6-1; CDR3: CASSVLPGQGDYGYTF; DNA: TGTGCCAGCAGTGTCCTCCCGGGACAGGGGGACTATGGCTACACCTTC
J: TRBJ2-7; size: .; length: 15; D: TRBD2; V: TRBV9; CDR3: CASSVDVSGGYEQYF; DNA: TGTGCCAGCAGCGTAGATGTTAGCGGGGGCTACGAGCAGTACTTC
J: TRBJ2-5; size: few; length: 15; D: TRBD1; V: TRBV5-1; CDR3: CASSGQGAVSETQYF; DNA: TGCGCCAGCAGCGGACAGGGGGCCGTTTCCGAGACCCAGTACTTC
J: TRBJ2-2; size: .; length: 13; D: TRBD1; V: TRBV2; CDR3: CASSDRGPGELFF; DNA: TGTGCCAGCAGTGACAGGGGGCCCGGGGAGCTGTTTTTT
J: TRBJ2-3; size: .; length: 12; D: .; V: TRBV6-1; CDR3: CASSYQGDTQYF; DNA: TGTGCCAGCAGTTATCAGGGTGATACGCAGTATTTT
J: TRBJ1-1; size: few; length: 13; D: TRBD1; V: TRBV29-1; CDR3: CSVRTGGNTEAFF; DNA: TGCAGCGTCCGGACAGGGGGGAACACTGAAGCTTTCTTT
J: TRBJ2-2; size: .; length: 17; D: TRBD2; V: TRBV5-1; CDR3: CASSLAGLAGTPGELFF; DNA: TGCGCCAGCAGCTTGGCCGGCCTAGCGGGTACCCCCGGGGAGCTGTTTTTT
J: TRBJ2-5; size: once; length: 17; D: TRBD2; V: TRBV7-9; CDR3: CASSLPLLAGEQETQYF; DNA: TGTGCCAGCAGCTTGCCTCTACTAGCGGGGGAACAAGAGACCCAGTACTTC
J: TRBJ1-4; size: .; length: 15; D: .; V: TRBV7-9; CDR3: CASSLGGGNMEKLFF; DNA: TGTGCCAGCAGCTTAGGGGGAGGGAACATGGAAAAACTGTTTTTT
J: TRBJ1-4; size: .; length: 15; D: .; V: TRBV2; CDR3: CASSEFGQVNEKLFF; DNA: TGTGCCAGCAGTGAATTTGGGCAGGTTAATGAAAAACTGTTTTTT